This TCR beta chain emerged from a study of blood T cell repertoires in COVID-19. Study details: Sites in the United States, Italy and Spain provided acute and convalescent COVID-19 samples.

Germline CDR1 reads SGHTA; CDR2 reads FQGNSA. The CDR3 runs 15 residues. J was trimmed by 6 bases and V by 1 base; bases with no gene match: 6. The data were produced by immunoSEQ multiplex PCR, yet TCRdb's version contains in-frame clones alone and is incomplete. The sample has 150,000 or so clones; roughly two thirds are singletons. Sequenced material: peripheral blood. The V and J genes are TRBV7-2 and TRBJ2-3; 8 positions agree with TRBD1. The clonotype was recovered from a woman in her seventies with acute or convalescent COVID-19. The CDR3 bases are TGTGCCAGCAGCTTAGACCAGGGGGCATTGGATACGCAGTATTTT. Protein product: CASSLDQGALDTQYF.